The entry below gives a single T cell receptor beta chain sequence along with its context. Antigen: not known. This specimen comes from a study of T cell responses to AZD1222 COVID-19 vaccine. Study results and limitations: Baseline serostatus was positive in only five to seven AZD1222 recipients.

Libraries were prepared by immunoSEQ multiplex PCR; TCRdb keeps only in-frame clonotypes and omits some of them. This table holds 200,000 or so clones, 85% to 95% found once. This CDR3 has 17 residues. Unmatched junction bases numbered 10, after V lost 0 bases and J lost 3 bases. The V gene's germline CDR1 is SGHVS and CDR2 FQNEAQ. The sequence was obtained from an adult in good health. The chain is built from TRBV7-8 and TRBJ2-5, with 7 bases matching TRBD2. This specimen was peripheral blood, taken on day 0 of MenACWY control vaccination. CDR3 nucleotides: TGTGCCAGCAGCTTAGCGAGGGTAGCGGGCAAAAAAGAGACCCAGTACTTC. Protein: CASSLARVAGKKETQYF.